A few counts support the clone carrying this T cell receptor beta chain. This sample was included in a study of PD-L1 blockade in urothelial cancer. The overall study: Atezolizumab (1,200 mg intravenously every 3 weeks) began in about 2014 for patients.

Measured with immunoSEQ multiplex PCR; TCRdb has only the in-frame clones, and not every one. The repertoire holds tens of thousands of clones, with about 72% as singletons. The J segment lost 4 bases and the V segment lost 1 base, leaving 6 bases of the junction unmatched. Germline assignment: CDR1 LGHNT and CDR2 FRNRAP. The CDR3 extends over 16 amino acids. This TCR was sampled from a man between 70 and 80 years old with urothelial cancer. The genes are TRBV12-5 and TRBJ2-3, with 9 bases identical to TRBD2. The sample consisted of PBMCs, taken around atezolizumab (anti-PD-L1) treatment. This CDR3 reads CASGLGTSAGADTQYF. In nucleotides, the CDR3 is TGTGCTAGTGGTTTGGGGACTAGCGCAGGGGCAGATACGCAGTATTTT.